This T cell receptor beta chain was recorded in a study of T-cell reconstitution after alpha-beta-depleted transplantation in children. V was cut by 6 bases and J by 3 bases, with 11 bases left in between. Germline CDR1 reads KGHSH; CDR2 reads LQKENI. The CDR3 sequence is 14 residues long. Unique molecular identifiers were used to barcode this TCRbeta library. Each CDR3 protein gets one entry after TCRdb re-called the PCR reads with MiXCR. The profile shows around 340,000 distinct CDR3 sequences, 13% of them singletons. This clonotype originated in a human donor who donated a stem cell graft to a child with Fanconi anemia. Sequenced here: PBMCs, sampled from the stem cell graft. This chain uses TRBV18 with TRBJ2-2; D is undetermined. This CDR3 reads CASSGQGDTGELFF. DNA of the CDR3: TGTGCCAGCTCCGGGCAAGGAGACACCGGGGAGCTGTTTTTT.